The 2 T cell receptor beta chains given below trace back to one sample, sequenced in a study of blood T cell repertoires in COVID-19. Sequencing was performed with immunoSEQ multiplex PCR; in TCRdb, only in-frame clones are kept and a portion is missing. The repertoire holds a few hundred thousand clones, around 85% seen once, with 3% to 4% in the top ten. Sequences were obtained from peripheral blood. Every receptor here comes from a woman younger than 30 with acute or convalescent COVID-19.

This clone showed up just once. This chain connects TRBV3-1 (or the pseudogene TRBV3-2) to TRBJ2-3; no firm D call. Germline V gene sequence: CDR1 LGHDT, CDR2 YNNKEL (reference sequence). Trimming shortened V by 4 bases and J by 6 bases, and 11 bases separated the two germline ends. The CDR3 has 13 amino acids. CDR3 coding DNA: TGTGCCAGCAGCCCGCTTGCTAGGGATACGCAGTATTTT. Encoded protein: CASSPLARDTQYF.

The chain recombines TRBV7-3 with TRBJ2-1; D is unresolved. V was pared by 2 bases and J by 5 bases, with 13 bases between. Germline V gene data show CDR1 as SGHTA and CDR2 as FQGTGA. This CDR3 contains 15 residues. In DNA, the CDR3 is TGTGCCAGCAGCTTAGGTAGTCCGCCGAACAATGAGCAGTTCTTC. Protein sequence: CASSLGSPPNNEQFF.